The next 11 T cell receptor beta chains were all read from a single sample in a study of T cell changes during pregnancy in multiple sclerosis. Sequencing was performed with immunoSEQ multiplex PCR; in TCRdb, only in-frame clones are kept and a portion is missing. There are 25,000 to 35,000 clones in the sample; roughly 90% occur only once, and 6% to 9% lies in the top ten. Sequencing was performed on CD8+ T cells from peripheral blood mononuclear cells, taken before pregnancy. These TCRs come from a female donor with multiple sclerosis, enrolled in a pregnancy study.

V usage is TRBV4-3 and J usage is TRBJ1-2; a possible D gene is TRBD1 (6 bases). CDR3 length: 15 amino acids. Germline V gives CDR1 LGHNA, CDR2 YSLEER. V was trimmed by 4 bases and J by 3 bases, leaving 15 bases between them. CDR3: CASSPQGGEYYGYTF. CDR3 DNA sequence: TGCGCCAGCAGCCCTCAAGGGGGGGAATACTATGGCTACACCTTC.

The DNA for the CDR3 is TGTGCCAGCAGTGAGGGGGAGGGTGTCACTGAAGCTTTCTTT. Amino acids: CASSEGEGVTEAFF. V gene TRBV9 combines with J gene TRBJ1-1; tentatively, D is TRBD1 (6 bases). Looked up from germline, CDR1 is SGDLS and CDR2 is YYNGEE. The CDR3 loop spans 14 amino acids. V was cut by 5 bases and J by 4 bases, with 15 bases left in between.

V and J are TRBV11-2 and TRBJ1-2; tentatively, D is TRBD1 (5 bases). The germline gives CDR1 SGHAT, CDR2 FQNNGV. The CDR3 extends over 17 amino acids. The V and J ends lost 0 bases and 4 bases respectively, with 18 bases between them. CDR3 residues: CASSLDWGSERGYGYTF. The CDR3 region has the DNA TGTGCCAGCAGCTTAGATTGGGGCTCCGAAAGGGGCTATGGCTACACCTTC.

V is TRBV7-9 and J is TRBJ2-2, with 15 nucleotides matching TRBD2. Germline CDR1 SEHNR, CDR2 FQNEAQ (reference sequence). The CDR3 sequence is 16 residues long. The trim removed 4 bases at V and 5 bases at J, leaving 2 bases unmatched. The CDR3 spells CASSSGLAGGTGELFF. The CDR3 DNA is TGTGCCAGCAGCTCCGGACTAGCGGGGGGGACCGGGGAGCTGTTTTTT.

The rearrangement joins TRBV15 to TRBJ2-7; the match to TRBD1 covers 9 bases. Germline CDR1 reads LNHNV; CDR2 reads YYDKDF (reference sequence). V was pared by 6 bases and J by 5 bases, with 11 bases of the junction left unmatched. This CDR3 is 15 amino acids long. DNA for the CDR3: TGTGCCACCAGTCCGCTGGGGGACAGGGCGGACGAGCAGTACTTC. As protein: CATSPLGDRADEQYF.

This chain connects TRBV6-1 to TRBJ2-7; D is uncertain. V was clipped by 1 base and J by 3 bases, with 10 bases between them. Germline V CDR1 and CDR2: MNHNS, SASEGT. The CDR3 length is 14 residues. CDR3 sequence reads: CASSEGHTLYEQYF. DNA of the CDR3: TGTGCCAGCAGTGAAGGCCACACCCTCTACGAGCAGTACTTC.

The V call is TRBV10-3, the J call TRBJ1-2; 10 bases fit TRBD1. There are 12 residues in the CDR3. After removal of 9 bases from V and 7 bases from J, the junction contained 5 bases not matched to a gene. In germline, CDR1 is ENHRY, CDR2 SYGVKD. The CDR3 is CAITGTGVGYTF. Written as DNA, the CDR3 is TGTGCCATTACCGGGACAGGGGTTGGCTACACCTTC.

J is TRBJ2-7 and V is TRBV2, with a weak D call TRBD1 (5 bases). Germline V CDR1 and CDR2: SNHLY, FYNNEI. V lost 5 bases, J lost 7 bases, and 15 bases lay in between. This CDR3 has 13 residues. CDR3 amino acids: CASSPDSGTEQYF. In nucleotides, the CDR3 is TGTGCCAGCAGTCCCGACAGTGGAACGGAGCAGTACTTC.

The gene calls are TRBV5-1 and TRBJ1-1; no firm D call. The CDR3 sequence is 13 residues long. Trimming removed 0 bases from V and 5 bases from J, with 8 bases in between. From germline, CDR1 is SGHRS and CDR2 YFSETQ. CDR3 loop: CASSLAPETEAFF. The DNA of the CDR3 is TGCGCCAGCAGCTTGGCACCAGAAACTGAAGCTTTCTTT.

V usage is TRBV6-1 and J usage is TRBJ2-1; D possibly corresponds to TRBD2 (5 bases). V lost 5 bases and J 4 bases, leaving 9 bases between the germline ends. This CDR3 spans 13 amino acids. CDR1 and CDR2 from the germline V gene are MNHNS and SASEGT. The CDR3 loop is CASSIDYYNEQFF. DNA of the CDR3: TGTGCCAGCAGTATAGACTATTACAATGAGCAGTTCTTC.

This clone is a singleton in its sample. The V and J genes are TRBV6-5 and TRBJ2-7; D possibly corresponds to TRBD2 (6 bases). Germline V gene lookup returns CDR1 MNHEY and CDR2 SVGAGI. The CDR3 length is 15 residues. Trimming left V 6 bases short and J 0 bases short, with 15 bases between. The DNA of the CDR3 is TGTGCCAGCAGCCTAGGGACTGGGATCTCCTACGAGCAGTACTTC. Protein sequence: CASSLGTGISYEQYF.